This T cell receptor (beta chain) is drawn from a study of T cells in Graves' hyperthyroidism and ophthalmopathy (dated by TCRdb to the late 2010s). Regarding the complete study: Peripheral blood samples were taken at initial diagnosis, before any treatment was given. To identify distinguishing TCR V-J signatures, a discovery cohort of about a hundred patients was used, comprising under 45 with Graves' ophthalmopathy and approximately 58 with stable Graves' hyperthyroidism. Prospective prediction of ophthalmopathy was tested in an independent validation cohort consisting of roughly 19 hyperthyroidism patients and more than 15 patients who later progressed to ophthalmopathy. The approximately 98 discovery patients were randomly divided into training and test sets at a 7:3 ratio. Thyroid tissue and blood T-cell repertoires from six Graves' hyperthyroidism patients were also compared in the study. Following sampling, methimazole starting at 30 mg daily was given to hyperthyroidism patients, and high-dose intravenous methylprednisolone was given to ophthalmopathy patients. According to the paper, TCR Vbeta CDR3 sequencing was carried out on over 130 peripheral blood samples, which came from over 40 ophthalmopathy, fewer than 80 hyperthyroidism and approximately 17 progressor patients.

The TCR beta CDR3 regions were amplified from the RNA transcripts. A first-round RT-PCR of the TCR CDR3 used the HTBI primer set with the Qiagen OneStep RT-PCR kit. Libraries were constructed in a second round of multiplex PCR, after which size selection and purification were carried out. Paired-end sequencing of the libraries was performed with 100 bp reads on an Illumina HiSeq2000. On the authors' methods: SOAPnuke was used to process the raw data, with reads discarded if the reads contained adapters or uncalled bases, had a mean Phred below 15, or lacked an exact constant-primer or identifier match. COPE v1.2.5 was used to merge high-quality paired reads, and clonotypes were defined as unique nucleotide sequences. MiTCR v1.1 was used to align clonotypes to the IMGT TRBV, TRBD and TRBJ reference segments. The analysis included only V-J combinations with a frequency above 0.0001, which together covered approximately 99% of the repertoires. The TCS score was defined as F50 (clonal expansion) divided by E x V (chaos), with BLOSUM62-based TCRdist calculated between CDR3 peptides within each V-J. Welch's t-statistics and random forest reduced around 520 V-J features to under 15, which were used in a naive Bayes classifier (R e1071). TCRdb took the public reads, trimmed them with fastp at Q25, ran MiXCR for clone calling and kept in-frame beta chains. One record per CDR3 amino acid sequence lists the most common genes and DNA. TCRdb's processing, not the study's, gives the V and J calls here. The sample profile shows around 340,000 distinct CDR3 sequences; about 14% of them were found once. Of the sample, approximately 23% is held by the ten largest clones.

This clonotype appeared many times. Its antigen is still unknown. No quality values exist for individual bases; no much larger clone is one base distant. The research as a whole found: Most expanded thyroid clonotypes (frequency above 0.001) were also detected in blood, suggesting blood repertoires may reflect thyroid immune responses. No statistical method was used to set the sample size in advance, and investigators knew the group allocation. In validation, the model predicted progression to ophthalmopathy a median of about 6 months before onset, with approximately 71% sensitivity and 72.22% specificity. Ophthalmopathy was separated from stable hyperthyroidism by a 13 V-J signature model, with over 85% sensitivity and 81% to 82% specificity obtained in cross-validation and 80%/75% obtained in testing.

The CDR3 measures 16 amino acids from cysteine to phenylalanine. CDR3 DNA is the only sequence kept; it has 48 bases, read in frame from the first base. Trimming leaves V shorter by 4 bases and J shorter by 4 bases, with the junction holding 10 bases beyond the gene matches. Stable Graves' hyperthyroidism was defined as the absence of progression to ophthalmopathy over 18 months of follow-up. The hyperthyroidism patients were between 18 and 65 years old and newly diagnosed, with a disease duration of less than 2 months. The study excluded patients with uncontrolled infections, other autoimmune diseases, pregnancy or lactation. Clinical symptoms, serum thyroxine and TRAb, thyroid ultrasound, and orbital computed tomography formed the basis for the diagnoses. Ficoll-Paque density gradient centrifugation was used to isolate PBMCs from about 9.4 ml of fresh peripheral blood. Trizol reagent was used to extract total RNA, and RNA quality was then checked on an Agilent 2100 Bioanalyzer.

The sequence is built from TRBV12-3 or TRBV12-4 and TRBJ2-1; 7 bases in the middle match TRBD1. The sequencing sample was made of blood. The TCR was taken from a woman younger than 45 with Graves' hyperthyroidism. The CDR3 region: CASSSTTGLGYNEQFF. The base sequence is TGTGCCAGCAGTTCTACGACAGGGTTAGGTTACAATGAGCAGTTCTTC.